This TCR beta chain was sequenced in a study of blood T cells in healthy people across ages. Regarding this clonotype: What it binds is not known.

The CDR3 spans 19 residues. The V gene's germline CDR1 is MNHNS and CDR2 SASEGT. Trimming at V came to 2 bases and at J to 0 bases, leaving 11 bases not matched to a gene. The second PCR ran roughly 6 to 11 cycles with a sample-barcoded 5' primer and J-beta primers. Each CDR3 protein is one row after TCRdb ran MiXCR on the 5' RACE reads. Altogether 790,000 or so distinct CDR3 sequences are present, about half being singletons, with the ten largest covering over 15%. Study observations and caveats: Relative to aged donors, long-lived donors carried more naive CD4+ cells and displayed higher diversity. From one million sequenced T cells, diversity estimates were lower bounds.

The chain links TRBV6-1 to TRBJ1-4; 8 positions agree with TRBD1. The sequenced sample was blood. The sequence was collected from a man older than 75 in good health. CDR3 bases: TGTGCCAGCAGTGAAAGGTTCGGACAGGGCTTCGCAACTAATGAAAAACTGTTTTTT. The encoded protein is CASSERFGQGFATNEKLFF.